This passage covers 30 T cell receptor beta chains from one sample sequenced in a study of T cell responses to AZD1222 COVID-19 vaccine. Assay used: immunoSEQ multiplex PCR; TCRdb lists only in-frame clones, some missing. In the table there are approximately 100,000 clones, roughly 89% of which are singletons. The source was peripheral blood, collected on day 0 of AZD1222 vaccination. These receptors were collected from an adult in good health.

V usage is TRBV7-3 and J usage is TRBJ2-1; perhaps D is TRBD1 or TRBD2 (6 bases each). Germline V gene lookup returns CDR1 SGHTA and CDR2 FQGTGA. V lost 2 bases to trimming and J lost 8 bases, with 16 bases between them. This CDR3 is 15 amino acids long. CDR3 in amino acids: CASSLHGGGGYEQFF. CDR3 sequence (DNA): TGTGCCAGCAGCTTACACGGCGGAGGGGGTTATGAGCAGTTCTTC.

The rearrangement uses TRBV7-3 and TRBJ1-2; a possible D gene is TRBD1 (6 bases). Trimming took 5 bases from V and 8 from J, leaving 12 bases between them. The CDR3 is 12 residues long. Looked up from germline, CDR1 is SGHTA and CDR2 is FQGTGA. The CDR3 DNA reads TGTGCCAGCAGCGGACAGTACGGCGGCTACACCTTC. This gives the protein CASSGQYGGYTF.

In this sample, this clone turned up once. The chain links TRBV5-1 to TRBJ1-6; D unresolved. The CDR3 has 14 amino acids. CDR1 is SGHRS and CDR2 is YFSETQ in the germline V gene. Trimming stripped 0 bases from V and 6 bases from J, with 7 bases between. The CDR3 reads CASSLDNSNSPLHF. As DNA, the CDR3 is TGCGCCAGCAGCTTGGACAACAGTAATTCACCCCTCCACTTT.

The rearrangement joins TRBV30 to TRBJ2-1; TRBD2 matches 7 bases. Germline lookup yields CDR1 GTSNPN and CDR2 SVGIG (reference sequence). The CDR3 contains 13 residues. Trimming removed 6 bases from V and 12 bases from J; junction bases left unmatched: 14. CDR3 in amino acids: CACRSAGTILQFF. The CDR3 DNA is TGTGCCTGCAGATCCGCCGGGACTATCCTGCAGTTCTTC.

A single count supports this clone. J is TRBJ2-3 and V is TRBV5-6; D not resolved. This CDR3 contains 17 residues. Looked up from germline, CDR1 is SGHDT and CDR2 is YYEEEE. Trimming pared 3 bases from V and 3 bases from J, leaving 20 bases between. The CDR3 nucleotides read TGTGCCAGCAGCTATATCGTGGCCCCAGGTAAAACAGATACGCAGTATTTT. Its translation is CASSYIVAPGKTDTQYF.

The CDR3, as DNA: TGTGCCAGCAACCGGGGAGAATATAATTCACCCCTCCACTTT. This translates into CASNRGEYNSPLHF. The chain couples TRBV25-1 to TRBJ1-6; no firm D call. V dropped 7 bases and J dropped 4 bases, with 11 bases sitting between them. CDR3 length: 14 amino acids. The germline V gene encodes CDR1 MGHDK and CDR2 SYGVNS.

This chain uses TRBV19 with TRBJ2-2; 15 bases match TRBD2. This CDR3 comprises 19 residues. Germline values: CDR1 LNHDA, CDR2 SQIVND (reference sequence). The J segment lost 5 bases and the V segment lost 1 base, leaving 8 bases of the junction unmatched. CDR3: CASSIVPGLAGGRTGELFF. The CDR3 coding sequence is TGTGCCAGTAGTATAGTCCCCGGACTAGCGGGAGGGCGGACCGGGGAGCTGTTTTTT.

The chain recombines TRBV6-5 with TRBJ1-6; 8 bases map to TRBD1. Unmatched junction bases numbered 5, after V lost 6 bases and J lost 7 bases. The CDR3 consists of 14 residues. Germline assignment: CDR1 MNHEY and CDR2 SVGAGI. This CDR3 reads CASSPTGGNSPLHF. In nucleotides, the CDR3 is TGTGCCAGCAGCCCCACAGGGGGAAATTCACCCCTCCACTTT.

This clone came up a few times. This chain uses TRBV11-2 with TRBJ2-2, with no clear D. The germline V gene encodes CDR1 SGHAT and CDR2 FQNNGV. Trimming cost V 5 bases and J 6 bases, with 10 bases left between them. The length of the CDR3 is 13 residues. CDR3 nucleotide sequence: TGTGCCAGCAGCCTAATGCTCGCCGGGGAGCTGTTTTTT. It encodes CASSLMLAGELFF.

The CDR3 loop is CASSYRGADTQYF. The CDR3 region has the DNA TGCGCCAGCAGTTACAGGGGAGCAGATACGCAGTATTTT. This chain joins TRBV5-1 and TRBJ2-3; 7 bases match TRBD1. The length of the CDR3 is 13 residues. V shed 5 bases and J 4 bases; nucleotides not matched to a gene: 4. From germline, CDR1 is SGHRS and CDR2 YFSETQ.

V usage is TRBV19 and J usage is TRBJ1-2; 8 positions match TRBD1. Germline V lookup: CDR1 LNHDA, CDR2 SQIVND (reference sequence). CDR3 length: 14 residues. J gave up 6 bases and V 7 bases, and 10 bases lay outside the gene matches. The CDR3 loop is CASKVAGQVHGYTF. The CDR3 bases are TGTGCCAGTAAAGTAGCGGGACAGGTGCATGGCTACACCTTC.

The chain carries TRBV6-6 and TRBJ1-5, with D perhaps TRBD1 (6 bases). With 5 bases removed from V and 6 bases from J, the gap between germline ends came to 14 bases. Germline values: CDR1 MNHNY, CDR2 SVGAGI (reference sequence). This CDR3 comprises 14 residues. CDR3 bases: TGTGCCAGCAGTCAAGCCGGGACAATTCAGCCCCAGCATTTT. As protein: CASSQAGTIQPQHF.

The rearrangement joins TRBV18 to TRBJ1-2, with 7 positions matching TRBD1. V lost 5 bases and J lost 5; bases outside the gene matches: 5. CDR1 KGHSH and CDR2 LQKENI come from the germline V gene. There are 13 residues in the CDR3. The CDR3 DNA reads as TGTGCCAGCTCAACCGCACAGGGGTATGGCTACACCTTC. Protein product: CASSTAQGYGYTF.

The rearrangement joins TRBV4-3 to TRBJ1-6, with a weak D call TRBD1 (5 bases). The CDR3 consists of 18 residues. V was cut by 1 base and J by 5 bases, with 18 bases left in between. Germline V lookup: CDR1 LGHNA, CDR2 YSLEER. CDR3 loop: CASSQAMAGPIDNSPLHF. CDR3 DNA: TGCGCCAGCAGCCAAGCCATGGCGGGACCTATTGATAATTCACCCCTCCACTTT.

This chain connects TRBV18 to TRBJ1-4, with D possibly matching TRBD1 (5 bases). CDR1 is KGHSH, CDR2 LQKENI, per germline. There are 16 residues in the CDR3. Trimming pared 0 bases from V and 5 bases from J, leaving 13 bases between. CDR3 sequence reads: CASSPPGRGENEKLFF. The CDR3 DNA follows: TGTGCCAGCTCACCACCGGGGAGGGGCGAGAATGAAAAACTGTTTTTT.

The chain joins TRBV24-1 to TRBJ1-2; TRBD1 is a possible D gene (5 bases). The germline V gene has CDR1 KGHDR and CDR2 SFDVKD. CDR3 size: 14 residues. With 3 bases removed from V and 4 bases from J, the gap between germline ends came to 11 bases. The CDR3 coding sequence is TGTGCCACCAGTGATGCGGGACGGACCTATGGCTACACCTTC. Its protein product is CATSDAGRTYGYTF.

The chain uses TRBV6-1 and TRBJ2-4; a possible D gene is TRBD2 (6 bases). The CDR3 contains 16 residues. V was pared by 1 base and J by 1 base, with 11 bases between. Germline V gene lookup returns CDR1 MNHNS and CDR2 SASEGT. CDR3 protein: CASSEGNSGAKNIQYF. The CDR3 DNA reads TGTGCCAGCAGTGAAGGAAACAGCGGGGCCAAAAACATTCAGTACTTC.

The chain joins TRBV6-5 to TRBJ1-5; D may be TRBD1 (6 bases). CDR3 length: 15 residues. V dropped 5 bases and J dropped 2 bases, with 13 bases sitting between them. Germline V gives CDR1 MNHEY, CDR2 SVGAGI. In DNA, the CDR3 is TGTGCCAGCAGTCGGGACATCGAGGGCAATCAGCCCCAGCATTTT. It encodes CASSRDIEGNQPQHF.

The rearrangement uses TRBV21-1 and TRBJ1-2. TRBV21-1 is labeled a pseudogene. The CDR3 spans 12 residues. CDR3 in DNA: TGTGCCAGCAGCAAAGAGGGAATGCGCTACACCTTC. Encoded protein: CASSKEGMRYTF.

This clone was seen just once. This chain connects TRBV19 to TRBJ1-6; the D is unclear. CDR3 length equals 16 residues. CDR1 and CDR2 from the germline V gene are LNHDA and SQIVND (reference sequence). V lost 2 bases to trimming and J lost 2 bases, with 10 bases between them. DNA of the CDR3: TGTGCCAGTAGTATACGGGTTCAGCCCTATAATTCACCCCTCCACTTT. Protein: CASSIRVQPYNSPLHF.

V and J are TRBV7-9 and TRBJ2-2; TRBD2 might be the D (5 bases). Germline-derived CDR1 and CDR2 are SEHNR and FQNEAQ (reference sequence). CDR3 size: 15 residues. The V end lost 4 bases, the J end lost 6 bases, and 15 bases lay between the germline ends. The CDR3 region has the DNA TGTGCCAGCAGCTACGAGGGAATAAACGCCGGGGAGCTGTTTTTT. Encoded protein: CASSYEGINAGELFF.

The V call is TRBV5-8, the J call TRBJ2-4; 8 bases line up with TRBD2. The V gene end was trimmed by 9 bases and the J gene end by 6 bases; junction bases not matched to a gene: 8. The CDR3 spans 13 residues. CDR1 is SGHTS, CDR2 YDEGEE, per germline. CDR3 region: CATQFGLANIQYF. The CDR3 DNA reads TGTGCCACCCAATTCGGACTAGCAAACATTCAGTACTTC.

This clone was detected a few times. The rearrangement joins TRBV7-2 to TRBJ1-1, with a weak D call TRBD1 (6 bases). Germline assignment: CDR1 SGHTA and CDR2 FQGNSA. The CDR3 consists of 15 residues. V lost 8 bases and J 0 bases, leaving 16 bases between the germline ends. CDR3 sequence (DNA): TGTGCCAGCCGAACCGCGGGGGCCATGAACACTGAAGCTTTCTTT. Its protein product is CASRTAGAMNTEAFF.

The CDR3 DNA is TGTGCCAGCAGTTTTCGGGGGAACACTGAAGCTTTCTTT. Protein sequence: CASSFRGNTEAFF. The chain recombines TRBV6-2 or TRBV6-3 with TRBJ1-1, with D unresolved. V was pared by 4 bases and J by 1 base, with 7 bases between. Looked up from germline, CDR1 is MNHEY and CDR2 is SVGEGT. There are 13 residues in the CDR3.

This clone has just one count. This chain connects TRBV27 to TRBJ1-6; D is undetermined. The CDR3 loop spans 16 amino acids. The V gene lost 2 bases and the J gene lost 9 bases, with 17 bases spanning the gap. CDR1 and CDR2 (germline): MNHEY, SMNVEV (reference sequence). CDR3 region: CASSLKAGWAGSPLHF. The CDR3 nucleotides read TGTGCCAGCAGTTTAAAGGCAGGTTGGGCGGGTTCACCCCTCCACTTT.

The J gene is TRBJ1-5, the V gene TRBV7-9; D is unresolved. V lost 4 bases and J 2 bases, leaving 18 bases between the germline ends. The CDR3 is made up of 17 amino acids. CDR1 and CDR2 (germline): SEHNR, FQNEAQ (reference sequence). The DNA for the CDR3 is TGTGCCAGCAGCTCAGTAGTAGGGAGGATCGGCAATCAGCCCCAGCATTTT. Protein sequence: CASSSVVGRIGNQPQHF.

This clone was counted only a few times. The CDR3 spells CASSFIGVGGYTF. The DNA of the CDR3 is TGTGCCAGCAGTTTTATAGGGGTTGGCGGCTACACCTTC. This rearrangement joins TRBV12-3 or TRBV12-4 to TRBJ1-2; possible D gene TRBD1, 5 bases. The CDR3 loop spans 13 amino acids. With 3 bases removed from V and 8 bases from J, the gap between germline ends came to 13 bases.

The rearrangement links TRBV18 to TRBJ2-5; D remains unclear. CDR3 length: 16 amino acids. Germline V gives CDR1 KGHSH, CDR2 LQKENI. V was trimmed by 6 bases and J by 2 bases, leaving 19 bases between them. The CDR3 here is CASSRPLSPVQETQYF. CDR3 coding DNA: TGTGCCAGCTCCCGACCCCTCAGCCCCGTTCAAGAGACCCAGTACTTC.

This sequence joins TRBV7-8 and TRBJ1-5; 7 bases fit TRBD1. V lost 1 base and J lost 7; bases outside the gene matches: 13. CDR1 SGHVS and CDR2 FQNEAQ come from the germline V gene. The CDR3 has 17 amino acids. In DNA form, the CDR3 reads TGTGCCAGCAGCTTAGGGTTAAGAGGGGGCGCGAGGCAGCCCCAGCATTTT. Encoded protein: CASSLGLRGGARQPQHF.

This clone was seen only a few times. The chain has TRBV5-6 and TRBJ2-7, with D possibly being TRBD1 or TRBD2 (5 bases each). Trimming stripped 2 bases from V and 2 bases from J, with 11 bases between. The CDR3 has 14 amino acids. Germline CDR1 reads SGHDT; CDR2 reads YYEEEE. In nucleotides, the CDR3 is TGTGCCAGCAGCTTTGAGGGGAACCCCTACGAGCAGTACTTC. Amino acids: CASSFEGNPYEQYF.